This T cell receptor (beta chain) was obtained from a study of T cell repertoires in cytomegalovirus infection. The wider study: Epitope selection comprised recently identified HLA-C-restricted CMV epitopes and well-studied HLA-B-restricted CMV epitopes. Evidence of both CMV infection and a matching HLA type came from public TCR beta signatures. Notes on the study in general: Carriage of CMV together with the relevant HLA was identifiable through cumulative public TCR beta family frequency.

Germline CDR1 and CDR2: SGHTA and FQGNSA. The CDR3 is made up of 13 amino acids. Note on this clonotype: Its antigen is not identified. Sequence at one end of the junction differs from germline and may be a read error.

TCRdb fed the reads into MiXCR, producing one record per CDR3 protein. The sample includes about 700,000 distinct CDR3 sequences, around 30% of them seen just once. This TCR was sampled from a human donor in good health (CMV status not recorded). Some clones in this sample may be carry-over from other donors' samples. This specimen was cultured PBMCs, taken from culture after CMV antigen stimulation. The chain is built from TRBV7-2 and TRBJ1-2; the D is unclear. CDR3 sequence (DNA): TGTGCCGGCAGCTTAGGTCCAAACTATGGCTACACCTTC. Amino acids: CAGSLGPNYGYTF.